This entry lists 17 T cell receptor beta chains sequenced from one sample in a study of T cell responses to AZD1222 COVID-19 vaccine. Some clones are missing from TCRdb's copy, which holds only in-frame ones; the method was immunoSEQ multiplex PCR. The sample includes roughly 130,000 clones, approximately 85% of them seen just once. The specimen was peripheral blood, collected on day 0 of AZD1222 vaccination. The origin of the receptors is an adult in good health.

J is TRBJ2-3 and V is TRBV11-3; TRBD1 or TRBD2 may be the D gene (5 bases each). Germline V gives CDR1 SGHNT, CDR2 YENEEA. Deletions cut 5 bases from V and 6 bases from J, with 18 bases between. The CDR3 spans 15 residues. The CDR3 sequence is CASSPRGRMRDTQYF. In DNA form, the CDR3 reads TGTGCCAGCAGCCCTCGGGGCAGGATGCGGGATACGCAGTATTTT.

The chain couples TRBV6-4 to TRBJ1-2; the D is unclear. CDR1 MRHNA and CDR2 SNTAGT come from the germline V gene. CDR3 length equals 13 residues. V shed 6 bases and J shed 4 bases, with 12 bases lying between them. This CDR3 is CASSAGPGYGYTF. In nucleotides, the CDR3 is TGTGCCAGCAGCGCAGGCCCTGGCTATGGCTACACCTTC.

This chain connects TRBV5-8 to TRBJ2-7; D remains ambiguous. Germline CDR1 is SGHTS and CDR2 is YDEGEE. The CDR3 is made up of 12 amino acids. The V end was cut by 0 bases, the J end by 4 bases, with 5 bases between. The DNA for the CDR3 is TGTGCCAGCAGCTTGGTGAGGTACGAGCAGTACTTC. As protein: CASSLVRYEQYF.

The chain has TRBV19 and TRBJ2-1, with TRBD1 identical over 10 bases. The germline gives CDR1 LNHDA, CDR2 SQIVND (reference sequence). The CDR3 has 14 residues. With 1 base clipped from V and 6 bases from J, the junction kept 0 bases outside the gene matches. CDR3 amino acids: CASSIGTGGNEQFF. CDR3 DNA: TGTGCCAGTAGTATAGGGACAGGGGGCAATGAGCAGTTCTTC. Combining the CDR3 with reference TRBV19 and TRBJ2-1 gives the whole variable domain DGGITQSPKYLFRKEGQNVTLSCEQNLNHDAMYWYRQDPGQGLRLIYYSQIVNDFQKGDIAEGYSVSREKKESFPLTVTSAQKNPTAFYLCASSIGTGGNEQFFGPGTRLTVL.

The V and J genes are TRBV29-1 and TRBJ2-7, with D hard to call. The germline V gene has CDR1 SQVTM and CDR2 ANQGSEA. Deletions cut 0 bases from V and 6 bases from J, with 3 bases between. The CDR3 spans 10 residues. The CDR3 coding sequence is TGCAGCGTTGAAGACTTCGAGCAGTACTTC. Translating it yields CSVEDFEQYF.

This clone was seen once. This chain uses TRBV6-5 with TRBJ1-6; the D is unclear. This CDR3 is built from 15 residues. The germline CDR1 and CDR2 sequences are MNHEY and SVGAGI. With 5 bases removed from V and 5 bases from J, the gap between germline ends came to 13 bases. CDR3 sequence reads: CASSPAKKNNSPLHF. The CDR3 nucleotides are TGTGCCAGCAGTCCCGCCAAGAAGAATAATTCACCCCTCCACTTT.

The chain uses TRBV5-4 and TRBJ1-2; no definite D call. The CDR3 runs 13 residues. V was pared by 0 bases and J by 8 bases, with 11 bases between. Germline V gives CDR1 SGHNT, CDR2 YYREEE (reference sequence). CDR3 sequence: CASSLVGVKGYTF. The CDR3 DNA follows: TGTGCCAGCAGCTTGGTTGGGGTGAAAGGCTACACCTTC.

V and J are TRBV5-6 and TRBJ2-3, with 8 bases identical to TRBD1. Germline V gives CDR1 SGHDT, CDR2 YYEEEE. CDR3 length equals 17 residues. J lost 5 bases, V lost 2 bases, and 13 bases had no gene match. CDR3 coding DNA: TGTGCCAGCAGCTTAAATTCCCCGGGACAGGTAAAAGATACGCAGTATTTT. Amino acid sequence: CASSLNSPGQVKDTQYF. Combining the CDR3 with reference TRBV5-6 and TRBJ2-3 gives the whole variable domain DAGVTQSPTHLIKTRGQQVTLRCSPKSGHDTVSWYQQALGQGPQFIFQYYEEEERQRGNFPDRFSGHQFPNYSSELNVNALLLGDSALYLCASSLNSPGQVKDTQYFGPGTRLTVL.

V is TRBV7-8 and J is TRBJ2-7; D is unclear. The CDR3 runs 14 residues. Germline CDR1 reads SGHVS; CDR2 reads FQNEAQ. Trimming took 2 bases from V and 3 from J, leaving 11 bases between them. Here the CDR3 reads CASSLSISVYEQYF. CDR3 sequence (DNA): TGTGCCAGCAGCTTAAGTATTTCGGTCTACGAGCAGTACTTC.

The chain has TRBV7-9 and TRBJ2-7, with 9 bases matching TRBD1. The junction had 8 bases not matched to a gene; V was cut back by 5 bases and J by 3 bases. The CDR3 spans 15 residues. Germline V gives CDR1 SEHNR, CDR2 FQNEAQ (reference sequence). The CDR3 DNA sequence: TGTGCCAGCAGCCGACCCCGGGACAGGGTCTACGAGCAGTACTTC. Translating it yields CASSRPRDRVYEQYF.

The V and J genes are TRBV12-3 or TRBV12-4 and TRBJ2-7; no clear D. V was shortened by 5 bases and J by 4 bases, with 9 bases between the two germline ends. The CDR3 totals 12 residues. The CDR3 DNA reads as TGTGCCAGCAGTCGGCCCGATTACGAGCAGTACTTC. This translates into CASSRPDYEQYF.

This clone has only one observation. This chain links TRBV19 with TRBJ1-2, with TRBD1 identical over 10 bases. This CDR3 comprises 15 residues. V lost 6 bases, J lost 1 base, and 5 bases stayed unmatched. Germline V lookup: CDR1 LNHDA, CDR2 SQIVND (reference sequence). CDR3 loop: CASSGRDRGNYGYTF. CDR3 DNA sequence: TGTGCCAGTAGCGGCCGGGACAGGGGTAACTATGGCTACACCTTC.

The chain carries TRBV9 and TRBJ1-6; D is ambiguous. The germline V gene encodes CDR1 SGDLS and CDR2 YYNGEE. CDR3 length: 16 residues. Trimming removed 4 bases from V and 1 base from J, with 12 bases in between. CDR3 in amino acids: CASSPLDRSYNSPLHF. As DNA, the CDR3 is TGTGCCAGCAGCCCCCTAGATAGGTCCTATAATTCACCCCTCCACTTT.

The chain couples TRBV9 to TRBJ2-5; TRBD1 agrees at 10 bases. V lost 3 bases and J lost 4; bases outside the gene matches: 6. The CDR3 contains 15 residues. Per germline, CDR1 SGDLS and CDR2 YYNGEE. The CDR3 reads CASSAGTGVGETQYF. The CDR3 coding sequence is TGTGCCAGCAGCGCCGGGACAGGGGTTGGAGAGACCCAGTACTTC.

The chain is built from TRBV27 and TRBJ1-5; D is unclear. Germline V gene data show CDR1 as MNHEY and CDR2 as SMNVEV (reference sequence). This CDR3 has 14 amino acids. Between the trimmed V and J ends, which lost 7 bases and 0 bases, there was a span of 10 bases. CDR3 sequence: CASKAGYSNQPQHF. CDR3 nucleotide sequence: TGTGCCAGCAAGGCTGGGTATAGCAATCAGCCCCAGCATTTT.

This sequence joins TRBV13 and TRBJ1-5; TRBD1 agrees at 9 bases. Germline V lookup: CDR1 PRHDT, CDR2 FYEKMQ (reference sequence). The ends lost 4 bases at V and 7 bases at J; junction bases unmatched: 8. This CDR3 has 15 residues. The CDR3 bases are TGTGCCAGCAGCTCGGCCGGGACAGGGAAACAGCCCCAGCATTTT. It specifies CASSSAGTGKQPQHF. Looking up the rest from reference TRBV13 and TRBJ1-5 gives the full variable domain: AAGVIQSPRHLIKEKRETATLKCYPIPRHDTVYWYQQGPGQDPQFLISFYEKMQSDKGSIPDRFSAQQFSDYHSELNMSSLELGDSALYFCASSSAGTGKQPQHFGDGTRLSIL.

The chain uses TRBV9 and TRBJ1-1; a weak D match, TRBD1 (5 bases). V was trimmed by 3 bases and J by 3 bases, leaving 12 bases between them. Germline V gene sequence: CDR1 SGDLS, CDR2 YYNGEE. The CDR3 consists of 14 residues. The CDR3 DNA reads as TGTGCCAGCAGCGCCCGGGGCGGGGACACTGAAGCTTTCTTT. It translates to CASSARGGDTEAFF.